Below are 26 T cell receptor beta chains sequenced from a single sample in a study of memory CD4+ T cells and cytomegalovirus serostatus. Here immunoSEQ multiplex PCR was the method, and the copy in TCRdb shows in-frame clones only, minus some. Of about 46,000 clones listed, around 77% are singletons. Single viable CD3+CD4+CD8-CD45RO+ cells were sorted as the memory CD4+ T cells. Sequencing was done on a sample of memory CD4+ T cells from blood. These receptors were collected from an adult in good health and CMV-seronegative.

This clone was detected only a few times. This chain uses TRBV4-2 with TRBJ1-2; 10 bases are a match to TRBD1. CDR3 length equals 13 residues. Unmatched junction bases numbered 6, after V lost 8 bases and J lost 6 bases. Looked up from germline, CDR1 is LGHNA and CDR2 is YNFKEQ. DNA of the CDR3: TGTGCCAGCTCAGGACAGGGGGGCAATGGCTACACCTTC. The encoded protein is CASSGQGGNGYTF.

This chain connects TRBV12-5 to TRBJ1-3; no clear D gene. The CDR3 spans 15 residues. V was trimmed by 4 bases and J by 0 bases, leaving 10 bases between them. Germline CDR1 LGHNT, CDR2 FRNRAP. DNA for the CDR3: TGTGCTAGTGGTTCCTATGTGAGCTCTGGAAACACCATATATTTT. Translation gives CASGSYVSSGNTIYF.

The rearrangement links TRBV29-1 to TRBJ1-2; 7 nucleotides line up with TRBD1. Looked up from germline, CDR1 is SQVTM and CDR2 is ANQGSEA. The CDR3 has 10 amino acids. J lost 7 bases, V lost 4 bases, and 0 bases had no gene match. CDR3 sequence reads: CSVGDSGYTF. CDR3 DNA sequence: TGCAGCGTTGGGGACAGTGGCTACACCTTC. Full variable domain (missing parts from reference TRBV29-1 and TRBJ1-2): SAVISQKPSRDICQRGTSLTIQCQVDSQVTMMFWYRQQPGQSLTLIATANQGSEATYESGFVIDKFPISRPNLTFSTLTVSNMSPEDSSIYLCSVGDSGYTFGSGTRLTVV.

This chain joins TRBV27 and TRBJ1-5; tentatively, D is TRBD1 (5 bases). Germline loops: CDR1 MNHEY, CDR2 SMNVEV (reference sequence). This CDR3 spans 15 amino acids. V lost 6 bases to trimming and J lost 5 bases, with 17 bases between them. The DNA of the CDR3 is TGTGCCAGCAGGCCATCGTGGCAGGGAGATCAGCCCCAGCATTTT. Its protein product is CASRPSWQGDQPQHF.

This clone appeared a few times. The rearrangement uses TRBV30 and TRBJ1-1; D remains unclear. This CDR3 comprises 13 residues. V dropped 3 bases and J dropped 0 bases, with 8 bases sitting between them. The germline gives CDR1 GTSNPN, CDR2 SVGIG (reference sequence). The CDR3 DNA reads as TGTGCCTGGAGATTCCAAATGAACACTGAAGCTTTCTTT. Protein product: CAWRFQMNTEAFF. Full variable domain (remainder filled in from reference TRBV30 and TRBJ1-1): SQTIHQWPATLVQPVGSPLSLECTVEGTSNPNLYWYRQAAGRGLQLLFYSVGIGQISSEVPQNLSASRPQDRQFILSSKKLLLSDSGFYLCAWRFQMNTEAFFGQGTRLTVV.

The V and J genes are TRBV19 and TRBJ2-5; D perhaps matches TRBD2 (7 bases). Germline loops: CDR1 LNHDA, CDR2 SQIVND (reference sequence). Trimming cost V 3 bases and J 7 bases, with 21 bases left between them. The CDR3 spans 16 residues. The CDR3 DNA sequence: TGTGCCAGTAGTATGGGGGGGGCCGGACTCTTCGGGACCCAGTACTTC. This sequence encodes CASSMGGAGLFGTQYF. Full variable domain (remainder filled in from reference TRBV19 and TRBJ2-5): DGGITQSPKYLFRKEGQNVTLSCEQNLNHDAMYWYRQDPGQGLRLIYYSQIVNDFQKGDIAEGYSVSREKKESFPLTVTSAQKNPTAFYLCASSMGGAGLFGTQYFGPGTRLLVL.

The chain links TRBV20-1 to TRBJ2-5, with D hard to call. The CDR3 has 11 residues. Per the germline V gene, CDR1 is DFQATT and CDR2 is SNEGSKA (reference sequence). The ends were cut back, 0 bases at V and 6 bases at J, with 5 bases in the middle. The CDR3 nucleotides are TGCAGTGCTAGAGATGCCCAGACCCAGTACTTC. It yields the protein CSARDAQTQYF.

The gene calls are TRBV18 and TRBJ1-3, with D hard to call. This CDR3 is built from 14 residues. Germline V gene sequence: CDR1 KGHSH, CDR2 LQKENI. The ends were cut back, 1 base at V and 4 bases at J, with 8 bases in the middle. The CDR3 DNA is TGTGCCAGCTCACCACAGACGGGAGGAAACACCATATATTTT. Its protein is CASSPQTGGNTIYF.

This chain uses TRBV4-1 with TRBJ2-7; a weak D match, TRBD2 (6 bases). The V gene's germline CDR1 is MGHRA and CDR2 YSYEKL. The CDR3 sequence is 17 residues long. V was pared by 0 bases and J by 4 bases, with 19 bases between. CDR3 amino acids: CASSQDPGAGLSYEQYF. The CDR3 coding sequence is TGCGCCAGCAGCCAAGATCCGGGCGCGGGGCTATCTTACGAGCAGTACTTC.

The chain combines TRBV29-1 with TRBJ2-5, with TRBD1 matching 8 bases. Germline V gene sequence: CDR1 SQVTM, CDR2 ANQGSEA. J was trimmed by 2 bases and V by 7 bases; bases with no gene match: 9. This CDR3 has 14 residues. The CDR3 region is CSAPGTGRQETQYF. The CDR3 nucleotides read TGCAGCGCGCCTGGGACAGGACGTCAAGAGACCCAGTACTTC.

The chain couples TRBV5-4 to TRBJ2-3, with 9 bases that match TRBD1. J lost 3 bases, V lost 3 bases, and 5 bases had no gene match. Germline V lookup: CDR1 SGHNT, CDR2 YYREEE (reference sequence). This CDR3 region has 15 residues. Here the CDR3 reads CASSSPTGGTDTQYF. The CDR3 DNA reads TGTGCCAGCAGCTCCCCGACAGGGGGGACAGATACGCAGTATTTT.

The chain employs TRBV7-2 and TRBJ1-3; TRBD1 aligns across 9 bases. The length of the CDR3 is 15 residues. Germline lookup yields CDR1 SGHTA and CDR2 FQGNSA. V shed 4 bases, J shed 3 bases, and the junction held 4 bases outside the gene matches. CDR3 protein: CASSSGTGHGNTIYF. The DNA for the CDR3 is TGTGCCAGCAGCTCCGGGACAGGGCATGGAAACACCATATATTTT.

The chain carries TRBV7-2 and TRBJ2-7, with 7 bases identical to TRBD1. V lost 5 bases and J lost 5; bases outside the gene matches: 12. CDR1 SGHTA and CDR2 FQGNSA come from the germline V gene. The CDR3 contains 15 residues. The CDR3 spells CASSPRPQGSHEQYF. The CDR3 DNA reads TGTGCCAGCAGCCCACGACCACAGGGGTCCCACGAGCAGTACTTC.

About this clone itself: Relative to the germline gene, one junction end is altered; a read error may explain this. This chain links TRBV6-1 with TRBJ1-6, with D perhaps TRBD1 (5 bases). The V gene's germline CDR1 is MNHNS and CDR2 SASEGT. The CDR3 spans 15 residues. DNA of the CDR3: TGTGCCAGCAGCGAAGTCGGGGGAGATAATTCACCCCTCCACTTT. Its translation is CASSEVGGDNSPLHF.

This clone occurred once. This CDR3 reads CASSLQGVGSPLHF. The DNA of the CDR3 is TGTGCCAGCAGCTTACAGGGGGTAGGTTCACCCCTCCACTTT. The chain is built from TRBV11-2 and TRBJ1-6, with TRBD1 identical over 7 bases. V lost 2 bases, J lost 9 bases, and 4 bases stayed unmatched. Per germline, CDR1 SGHAT and CDR2 FQNNGV. The CDR3 consists of 14 residues.

There are a few counts of this clone. The rearrangement uses TRBV2 and TRBJ1-1; D perhaps matches TRBD1 (5 bases). This CDR3 spans 15 amino acids. Per germline, CDR1 SNHLY and CDR2 FYNNEI. Trimming took 2 bases from V and 6 from J, leaving 16 bases between them. CDR3 in DNA: TGTGCCAGCAGTGAACACGGCGACAGTGTCGCTGAAGCTTTCTTT. This translates into CASSEHGDSVAEAFF.

The V gene is TRBV7-8, the J gene TRBJ1-1, with a weak D call TRBD1 (6 bases). Trimming took off 6 bases at V and 0 bases at J, with 11 bases between the two ends. Per the germline V gene, CDR1 is SGHVS and CDR2 is FQNEAQ. This CDR3 has 14 amino acids. The CDR3 sequence: CASRAGAMNTEAFF. The CDR3 region has the DNA TGTGCCAGCAGAGCAGGGGCCATGAACACTGAAGCTTTCTTT.

The V gene is TRBV7-2, the J gene TRBJ2-2, with D unresolved. Per the germline V gene, CDR1 is SGHTA and CDR2 is FQGNSA. V gave up 8 bases and J gave up 5 bases, with 12 bases separating them. The CDR3 runs 13 residues. CDR3 sequence reads: CASLPGWTGELFF. The CDR3 coding sequence is TGTGCCAGCTTACCCGGGTGGACCGGGGAGCTGTTTTTT.

This rearrangement joins TRBV7-2 to TRBJ1-3; 7 positions agree with TRBD1. Germline V gene data show CDR1 as SGHTA and CDR2 as FQGNSA. The CDR3 runs to 13 residues. CDR3 sequence (DNA): TGTGCGGCGGGAGGGGGCGGAGGAAACACCATATATTTT. It is translated as CAAGGGGGNTIYF.

V and J are TRBV7-8 and TRBJ1-2, with TRBD1 as a possible D gene (5 bases). Germline CDR1 SGHVS, CDR2 FQNEAQ. V was pared by 2 bases and J by 2 bases, with 12 bases between. This CDR3 contains 15 residues. The chain's CDR3 is CASSLLSGSNYGYTF. CDR3 sequence (DNA): TGTGCCAGCAGCTTATTATCAGGGTCGAACTATGGCTACACCTTC.

J is TRBJ2-1 and V is TRBV20-1; D not certain. The V gene's germline CDR1 is DFQATT and CDR2 SNEGSKA (reference sequence). The ends were cut back, 5 bases at V and 8 bases at J, with 7 bases in the middle. The CDR3 contains 10 residues. This CDR3 is CSAVRDEQFF. CDR3 nucleotides: TGCAGTGCTGTACGCGATGAGCAGTTCTTC.

The chain uses TRBV7-8 and TRBJ1-2; D is uncertain. Trimming stripped 2 bases from V and 1 base from J, with 14 bases between. Germline CDR1 SGHVS, CDR2 FQNEAQ. The CDR3 sequence is 16 residues long. For the CDR3, the DNA is TGTGCCAGCAGCTTACTTGGCAGCCGCGATAACTATGGCTACACCTTC. Translation: CASSLLGSRDNYGYTF.

The genes are TRBV19 and TRBJ2-3, with D possibly TRBD2 on 6 matching bases. The CDR3 length is 14 residues. Germline CDR1 and CDR2: LNHDA and SQIVND (reference sequence). Deletions cut 3 bases from V and 2 bases from J, with 9 bases between. The CDR3 loop reads CASSIGTDTDTQYF. CDR3 nucleotide sequence: TGTGCCAGTAGTATCGGGACTGACACAGATACGCAGTATTTT.

The V and J genes are TRBV7-7 and TRBJ2-7, with 10 bases that match TRBD1. The germline V gene has CDR1 SSHAT and CDR2 FNYEAQ (reference sequence). V lost 4 bases, J lost 2 bases, and 2 bases stayed unmatched. The CDR3 loop spans 14 amino acids. The CDR3 DNA reads as TGTGCCAGCAGCTCCGGGACAGGGGCCTACGAGCAGTACTTC. The encoded protein is CASSSGTGAYEQYF. Drawing the rest from reference TRBV7-7 and TRBJ2-7, the complete variable domain is GAGVSQSPRYKVTKRGQDVTLRCDPISSHATLYWYQQALGQGPEFLTYFNYEAQPDKSGLPSDRFSAERPEGSISTLTIQRTEQRDSAMYRCASSSGTGAYEQYFGPGTRLTVT.

This clone was seen a few times. This chain links TRBV7-2 with TRBJ2-7; D remains unclear. The CDR3 is 14 residues long. Trimming pared 6 bases from V and 0 bases from J, leaving 12 bases between. Germline CDR1 and CDR2: SGHTA and FQGNSA. Written as DNA, the CDR3 is TGTGCCAGCAGATCGATAACGGGCTCCTACGAGCAGTACTTC. This sequence encodes CASRSITGSYEQYF.

The J gene is TRBJ2-7, the V gene TRBV27; no reliable D call. Trimming removed 5 bases from V and 0 bases from J, with 8 bases in between. The germline V gene encodes CDR1 MNHEY and CDR2 SMNVEV (reference sequence). The CDR3 has 13 residues. The CDR3 region has the DNA TGTGCCAGCAGTCGCAGAAACTCCTACGAGCAGTACTTC. Protein product: CASSRRNSYEQYF.